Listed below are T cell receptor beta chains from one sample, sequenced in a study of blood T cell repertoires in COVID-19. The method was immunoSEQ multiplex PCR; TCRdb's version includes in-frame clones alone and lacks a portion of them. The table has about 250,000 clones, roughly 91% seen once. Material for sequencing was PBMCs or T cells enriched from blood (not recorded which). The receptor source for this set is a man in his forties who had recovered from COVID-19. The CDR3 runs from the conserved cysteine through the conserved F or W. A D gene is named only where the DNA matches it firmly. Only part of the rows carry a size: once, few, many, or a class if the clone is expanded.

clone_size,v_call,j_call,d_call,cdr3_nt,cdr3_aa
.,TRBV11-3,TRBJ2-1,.,TGTGCCAGCAGCTCAGCCAACAGAGTGAATGAGCAGTTCTTC,CASSSANRVNEQFF
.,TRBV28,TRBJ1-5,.,TGTGCCAGCAGTTTTATGCCGGTTCCTCGCAATCAGCCCCAGCATTTT,CASSFMPVPRNQPQHF
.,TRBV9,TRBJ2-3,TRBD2,TGTGCCAGCAGCGTAGTGGTGGCTAGCGGGTCTAGCACAGATACGCAGTATTTT,CASSVVVASGSSTDTQYF
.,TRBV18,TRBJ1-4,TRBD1,TGTGCCAGCTCAGTGCGACAGGGTAGATTGTCCGCTAATGAAAAACTGTTTTTT,CASSVRQGRLSANEKLFF
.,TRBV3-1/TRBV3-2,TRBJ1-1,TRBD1,TGTGCCAGCAGCCGGCTGGGACAGGGCATCTATCAGAACACTGAAGCTTTCTTT,CASSRLGQGIYQNTEAFF
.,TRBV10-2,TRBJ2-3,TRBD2,TGCGCCAGCAGTGAGATAGTCTTCAGCGGGAGGAGCACAGATACGCAGTATTTT,CASSEIVFSGRSTDTQYF
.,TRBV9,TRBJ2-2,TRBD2,TGTGCCAGCAGCGCACGACTAGCGGGAGACACCGGGGAGCTGTTTTTT,CASSARLAGDTGELFF
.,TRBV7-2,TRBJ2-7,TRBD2,TGTGCCAGCAGCGCATCTAGCGGGGGTACCTACGAGCAGTACTTC,CASSASSGGTYEQYF
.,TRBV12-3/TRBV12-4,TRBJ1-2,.,TGTGCCAGCAGCCTTTATGGCTACACCTTC,CASSLYGYTF
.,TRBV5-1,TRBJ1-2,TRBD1,TGCGCCAGCAGCCCGATTGACAGGGTTGATGGCTACACCTTC,CASSPIDRVDGYTF
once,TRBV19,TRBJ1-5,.,TGTGCCAGTAGTCAAACGGGTGGGGGGGGCAATCAGCCCCAGCATTTT,CASSQTGGGGNQPQHF
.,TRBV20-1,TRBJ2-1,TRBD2,TGCAGTGCGAGTCTAGCGGGGGGCGGTGAGCAGTTCTTC,CSASLAGGGEQFF
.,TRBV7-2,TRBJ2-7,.,TGTGCCAGCAGCCTAGCCCAGGGGCTCTACGAGCAGTACTTC,CASSLAQGLYEQYF
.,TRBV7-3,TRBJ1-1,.,TGTGCCAGCAGTACAGGGAGAAACACTGAAGCTTTCTTT,CASSTGRNTEAFF
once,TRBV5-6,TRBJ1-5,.,TGTGCCAGCAGCTTGACAGGGTTTCAGCCCCAGCATTTT,CASSLTGFQPQHF
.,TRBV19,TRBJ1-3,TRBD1,TGTGCCAGTAGTATCGGCGGGACAGGGGGCCTCTCTGGAAACACCATATATTTT,CASSIGGTGGLSGNTIYF
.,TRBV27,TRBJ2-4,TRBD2,TGTGCCAGCAGAATAGGGCTAGCGGGCGCCAAAAACATTCAGTACTTC,CASRIGLAGAKNIQYF
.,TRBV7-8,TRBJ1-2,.,TGTGCCAGCAGCTTATTGCGGCTCCCGCGGCTATATGGCTACACCTTC,CASSLLRLPRLYGYTF
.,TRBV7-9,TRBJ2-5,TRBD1,TGTGCCAGCAGCTTAGCTAGGACAGGGCAAGAGACCCAGTACTTC,CASSLARTGQETQYF
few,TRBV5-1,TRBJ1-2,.,TGCGCCAGCAGCACCGGAGCTGGCTACACCTTC,CASSTGAGYTF
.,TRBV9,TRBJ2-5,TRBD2,TGTGCCAGCAGCGTAGATACTAGCGGGTTAGGGGAGACCCAGTACTTC,CASSVDTSGLGETQYF
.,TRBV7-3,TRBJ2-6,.,TGTGCCAGCAGCTTAAGCGGGGATGGGAGCTCTGGGGCCAACGTCCTGACTTTC,CASSLSGDGSSGANVLTF
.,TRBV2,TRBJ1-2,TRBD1,TGTGCCAGCAGTGAAGTGGGACAGGGGGCCTATGGCTACACCTTC,CASSEVGQGAYGYTF
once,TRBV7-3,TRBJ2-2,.,TGTGCCAGCAGCTTCTTGGCGGCGAACACCGGGGAGCTGTTTTTT,CASSFLAANTGELFF
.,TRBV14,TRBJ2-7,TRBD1,TGTGCCAGCAGCCAAGGGCGGACAGGGGTATACGAGCAGTACTTC,CASSQGRTGVYEQYF
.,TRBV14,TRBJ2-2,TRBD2,TGTGCCAGCAGCCAAGATCGGGGGGAGTTGGTTTCCGGGGAGCTGTTTTTT,CASSQDRGELVSGELFF
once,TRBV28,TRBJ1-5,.,TGTGCCAGCAGTTTGGTATCAGGGCCAGATGTGCCCCAGCATTTT,CASSLVSGPDVPQHF
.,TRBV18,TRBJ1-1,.,TGTGCCAGCTCACGCGGGGGGGGGCTAACTGAAGCTTTCTTT,CASSRGGGLTEAFF
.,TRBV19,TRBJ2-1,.,TGTGCCAGTAGTAGGGCCAAAGATTACAATGAGCAGTTCTTC,CASSRAKDYNEQFF
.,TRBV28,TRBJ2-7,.,TGTGCCAGCAGTTTATGGAGTCAGGGGTCCTACGAGCAGTACTTC,CASSLWSQGSYEQYF
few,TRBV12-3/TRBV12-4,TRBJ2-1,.,TGTGCCAGCAGTTTAGGGGGCGCGGATGAGCAGTTCTTC,CASSLGGADEQFF
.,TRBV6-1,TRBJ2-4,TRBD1,TGTGCCAGCAGTGTAGGAGATTGGGGACAGGGAAACATTCAGTACTTC,CASSVGDWGQGNIQYF
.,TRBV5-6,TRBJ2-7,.,TGTGCCAGCAGCTTGCTATCGGTCTACGAGCAGTACTTC,CASSLLSVYEQYF
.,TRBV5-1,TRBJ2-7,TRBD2,TGCGCCAGCAGCTTTACTAGCGGGGAGAGGAGCGAGCAGTACTTC,CASSFTSGERSEQYF
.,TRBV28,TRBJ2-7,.,TGTGCCAGCAGGCCCCATGGGGGAGGTATCACCTACGAGCAGTACTTC,CASRPHGGGITYEQYF
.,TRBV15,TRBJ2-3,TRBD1,TGTGCCACCAGCAGAGCAGGACAGGCCACAGATACGCAGTATTTT,CATSRAGQATDTQYF
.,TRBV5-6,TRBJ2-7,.,TGTGCCAGCAGCTTGGGAATCTCACAGAATATCGAGCAGTACTTC,CASSLGISQNIEQYF
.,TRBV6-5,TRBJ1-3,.,TGTGCCAGCAGAGACAGGATCTCTGGAAACACCATATATTTT,CASRDRISGNTIYF
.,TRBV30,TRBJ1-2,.,TGTGCCTGGAGTGTGGACATGATCGATGGCTACACCTTC,CAWSVDMIDGYTF
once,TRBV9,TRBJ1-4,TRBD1,TGTGCCAGCAGCGTAGCTACAGGGGATGAAAAACTGTTTTTT,CASSVATGDEKLFF
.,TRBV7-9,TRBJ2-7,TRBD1,TGTGCCAGCAGCCCCCTCCAGGGGGCCCTTTACGAGCAGTACTTC,CASSPLQGALYEQYF
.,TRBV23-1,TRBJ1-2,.,TGCGCCATCACCCCAAGAGCGGGGGGCCACCCTAACTATGGCTACACCTTC,CAITPRAGGHPNYGYTF
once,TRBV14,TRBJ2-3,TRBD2,TGTGCCAGCAGAGGACTAGCTGGCACAGATACGCAGTATTTT,CASRGLAGTDTQYF
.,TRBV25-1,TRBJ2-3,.,TGTGCCAGCAGTGTGATGAGAGTTTCCGCAGATACGCAGTATTTT,CASSVMRVSADTQYF
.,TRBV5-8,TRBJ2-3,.,TGTGCCAGCAGCCCGGGCTACGGGAGTAGGGCAGATACGCAGTATTTT,CASSPGYGSRADTQYF
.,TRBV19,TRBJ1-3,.,TGTGCCAGTAGTATATTCGCAGGTTTTGGAAACACCATATATTTT,CASSIFAGFGNTIYF
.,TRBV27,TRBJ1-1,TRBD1,TGTGCCAGCAGTTTATGGACAGGGCGAGACACTGAAGCTTTCTTT,CASSLWTGRDTEAFF
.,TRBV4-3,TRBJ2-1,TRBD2,TGCGCCAGCAGCCAAGGCCCCCCCGGGGCTAGCGGGATAAATGAGCAGTTCTTC,CASSQGPPGASGINEQFF
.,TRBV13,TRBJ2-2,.,TGTGCCAGCAGCTTAGACGGGAGTGGGGGCGGGGAGCTGTTTTTT,CASSLDGSGGGELFF
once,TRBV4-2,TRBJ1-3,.,TGTGCCAGCAGGCAGGGAGGCTCTGGAAACACCATATATTTT,CASRQGGSGNTIYF
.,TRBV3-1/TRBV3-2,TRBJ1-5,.,TGTGCCAGCAGCCAAGATGTAACTTTTTCTAATAGCAATCAGCCCCAGCATTTT,CASSQDVTFSNSNQPQHF
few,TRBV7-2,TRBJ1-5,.,TGTGCCAGCAGCTTAAAGGGAGGGAGCAATCAGCCCCAGCATTTT,CASSLKGGSNQPQHF